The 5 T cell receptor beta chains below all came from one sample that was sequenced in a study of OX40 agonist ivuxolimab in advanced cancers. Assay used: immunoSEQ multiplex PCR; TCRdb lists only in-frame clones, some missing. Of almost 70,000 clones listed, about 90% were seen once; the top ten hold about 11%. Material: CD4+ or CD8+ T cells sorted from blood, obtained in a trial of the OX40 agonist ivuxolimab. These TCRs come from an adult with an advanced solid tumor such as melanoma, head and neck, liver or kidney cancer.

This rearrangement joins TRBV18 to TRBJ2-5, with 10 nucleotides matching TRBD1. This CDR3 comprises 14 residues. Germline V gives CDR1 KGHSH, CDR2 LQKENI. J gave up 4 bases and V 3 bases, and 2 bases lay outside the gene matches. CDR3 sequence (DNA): TGTGCCAGCTCACCGGGACAGGGGATAGAGACCCAGTACTTC. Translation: CASSPGQGIETQYF. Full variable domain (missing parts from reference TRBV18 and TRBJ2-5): NAGVMQNPRHLVRRRGQEARLRCSPMKGHSHVYWYRQLPEEGLKFMVYLQKENIIDESGMPKERFSAEFPKEGPSILRIQQVVRGDSAAYFCASSPGQGIETQYFGPGTRLLVL.

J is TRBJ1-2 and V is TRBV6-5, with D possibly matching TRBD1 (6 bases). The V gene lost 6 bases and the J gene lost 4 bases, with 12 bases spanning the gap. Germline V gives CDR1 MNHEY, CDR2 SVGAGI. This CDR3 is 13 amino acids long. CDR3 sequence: CASSPDRSYGYTF. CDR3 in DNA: TGTGCCAGCAGCCCAGACAGGTCCTATGGCTACACCTTC.

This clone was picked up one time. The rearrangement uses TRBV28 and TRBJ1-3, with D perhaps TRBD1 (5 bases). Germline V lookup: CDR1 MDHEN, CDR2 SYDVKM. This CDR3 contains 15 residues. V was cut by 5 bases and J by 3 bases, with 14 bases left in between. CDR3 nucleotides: TGTGCCAGCAGTCCTATGGGCAGGGTTGGAAACACCATATATTTT. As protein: CASSPMGRVGNTIYF.

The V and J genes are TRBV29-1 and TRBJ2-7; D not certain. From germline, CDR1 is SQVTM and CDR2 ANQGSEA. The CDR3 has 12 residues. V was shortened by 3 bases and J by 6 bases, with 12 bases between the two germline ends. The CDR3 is CSVERPKGEQYF. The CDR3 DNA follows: TGCAGCGTTGAGAGACCGAAGGGCGAGCAGTACTTC.

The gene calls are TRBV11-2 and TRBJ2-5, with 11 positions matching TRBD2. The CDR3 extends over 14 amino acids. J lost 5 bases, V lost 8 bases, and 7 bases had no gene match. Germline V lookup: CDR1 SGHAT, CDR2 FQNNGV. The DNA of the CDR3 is TGTGCCAGCGGCAGACTAGCGGGACGGGAGACCCAGTACTTC. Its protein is CASGRLAGRETQYF.